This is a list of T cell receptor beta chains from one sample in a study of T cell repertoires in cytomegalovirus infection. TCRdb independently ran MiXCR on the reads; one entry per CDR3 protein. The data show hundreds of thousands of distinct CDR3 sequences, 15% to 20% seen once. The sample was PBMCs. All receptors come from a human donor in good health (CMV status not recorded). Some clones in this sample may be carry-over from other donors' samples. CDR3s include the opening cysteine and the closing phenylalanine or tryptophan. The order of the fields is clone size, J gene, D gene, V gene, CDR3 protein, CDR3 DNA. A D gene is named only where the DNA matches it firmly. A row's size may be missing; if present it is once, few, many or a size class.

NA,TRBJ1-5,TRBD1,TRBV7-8,CASSPHGQGGQPQHF,TGTGCCAGCAGCCCCCACGGACAGGGAGGTCAGCCCCAGCATTTT
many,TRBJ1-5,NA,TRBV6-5,CASSYRSDEKNQPQHF,TGTGCCAGCAGTTACCGGTCAGATGAGAAGAATCAGCCCCAGCATTTT
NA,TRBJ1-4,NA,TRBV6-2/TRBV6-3,CASSYDGATNEKLFF,TGTGCCAGCAGTTACGACGGAGCAACTAATGAAAAACTGTTTTTT
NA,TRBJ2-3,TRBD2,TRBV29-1,CSVGLAGASTDTQYF,TGCAGCGTGGGACTAGCGGGGGCCAGCACAGATACGCAGTATTTT
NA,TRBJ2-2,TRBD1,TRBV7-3,CASSLYPRDSNTGELFF,TGTGCCAGCAGCCTCTATCCCCGGGACAGTAACACCGGGGAGCTGTTTTTT
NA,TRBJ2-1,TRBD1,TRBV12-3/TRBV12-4,CASSTGQGYNEQFF,TGTGCCAGCAGTACGGGACAGGGGTACAATGAGCAGTTCTTC
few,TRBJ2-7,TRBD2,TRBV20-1,CSLAGGNYEQYF,TGTAGTCTAGCGGGGGGTAACTACGAGCAGTACTTC
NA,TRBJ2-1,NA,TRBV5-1,CASSPRDRVLAGKARTYNEQFF,TGCGCCAGCAGCCCTAGGGACAGGGTGCTAGCGGGGAAGGCCAGAACCTACAATGAGCAGTTCTTC
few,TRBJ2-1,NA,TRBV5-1,CASSGTGPWDEQFF,TGCGCCAGCAGCGGTACAGGGCCGTGGGATGAGCAGTTCTTC
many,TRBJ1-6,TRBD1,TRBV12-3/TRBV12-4,CASSLGGTVSSPLHF,TGTGCCAGCAGCCTGGGAGGGACAGTCTCCTCACCCCTCCACTTT
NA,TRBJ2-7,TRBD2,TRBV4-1,CASSQEVSLAGAYEQYF,TGCGCCAGCAGCCAAGAAGTTTCACTAGCGGGGGCCTACGAGCAGTACTTC
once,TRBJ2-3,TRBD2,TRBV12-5,CASGLDPSGGLGDTQYF,TGTGCTAGTGGTTTGGACCCTAGCGGGGGACTCGGGGATACGCAGTATTTT
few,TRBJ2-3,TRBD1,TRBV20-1,CSARTLDRGHSTDTQYF,TGCAGTGCTCGAACCCTGGACAGGGGGCATAGCACAGATACGCAGTATTTT
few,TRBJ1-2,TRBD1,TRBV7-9,CASSTPTGLDYGYTF,TGTGCCAGCAGCACCCCGACAGGGTTGGACTATGGCTACACCTTC